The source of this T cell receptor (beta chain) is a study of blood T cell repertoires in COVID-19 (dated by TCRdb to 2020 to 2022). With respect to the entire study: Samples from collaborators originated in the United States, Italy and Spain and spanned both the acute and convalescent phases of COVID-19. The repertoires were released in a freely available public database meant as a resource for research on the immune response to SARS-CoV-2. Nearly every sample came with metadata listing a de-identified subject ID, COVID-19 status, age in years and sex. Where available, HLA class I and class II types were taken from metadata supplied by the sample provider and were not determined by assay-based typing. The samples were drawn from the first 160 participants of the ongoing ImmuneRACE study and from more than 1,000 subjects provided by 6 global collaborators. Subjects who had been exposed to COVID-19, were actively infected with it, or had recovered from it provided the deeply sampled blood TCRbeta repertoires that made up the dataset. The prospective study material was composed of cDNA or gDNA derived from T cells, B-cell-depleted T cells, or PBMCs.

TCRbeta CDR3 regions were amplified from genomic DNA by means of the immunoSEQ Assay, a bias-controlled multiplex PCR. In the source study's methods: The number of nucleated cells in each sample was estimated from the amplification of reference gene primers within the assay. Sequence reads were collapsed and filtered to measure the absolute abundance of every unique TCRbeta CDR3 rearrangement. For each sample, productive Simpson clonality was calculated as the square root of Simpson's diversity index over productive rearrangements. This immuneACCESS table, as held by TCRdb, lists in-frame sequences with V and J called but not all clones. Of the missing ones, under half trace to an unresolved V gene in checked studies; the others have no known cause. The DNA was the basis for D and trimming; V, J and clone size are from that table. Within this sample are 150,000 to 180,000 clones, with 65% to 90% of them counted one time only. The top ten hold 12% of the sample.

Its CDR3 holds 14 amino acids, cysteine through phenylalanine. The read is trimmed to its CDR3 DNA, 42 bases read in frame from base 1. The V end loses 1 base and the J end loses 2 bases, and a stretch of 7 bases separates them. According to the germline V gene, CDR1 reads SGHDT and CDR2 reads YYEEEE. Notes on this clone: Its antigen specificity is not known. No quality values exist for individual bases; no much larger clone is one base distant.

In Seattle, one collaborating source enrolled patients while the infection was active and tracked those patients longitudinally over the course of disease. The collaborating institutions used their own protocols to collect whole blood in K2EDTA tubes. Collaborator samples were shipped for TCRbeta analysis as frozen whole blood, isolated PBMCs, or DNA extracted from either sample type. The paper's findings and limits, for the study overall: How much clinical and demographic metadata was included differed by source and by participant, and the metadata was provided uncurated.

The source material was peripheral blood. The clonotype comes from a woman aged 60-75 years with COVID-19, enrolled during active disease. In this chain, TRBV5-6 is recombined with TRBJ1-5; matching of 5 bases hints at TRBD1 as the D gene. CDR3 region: CASSLRGGNQPQHF. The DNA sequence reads TGTGCCAGCAGCTTGCGGGGGGGCAATCAGCCCCAGCATTTT.